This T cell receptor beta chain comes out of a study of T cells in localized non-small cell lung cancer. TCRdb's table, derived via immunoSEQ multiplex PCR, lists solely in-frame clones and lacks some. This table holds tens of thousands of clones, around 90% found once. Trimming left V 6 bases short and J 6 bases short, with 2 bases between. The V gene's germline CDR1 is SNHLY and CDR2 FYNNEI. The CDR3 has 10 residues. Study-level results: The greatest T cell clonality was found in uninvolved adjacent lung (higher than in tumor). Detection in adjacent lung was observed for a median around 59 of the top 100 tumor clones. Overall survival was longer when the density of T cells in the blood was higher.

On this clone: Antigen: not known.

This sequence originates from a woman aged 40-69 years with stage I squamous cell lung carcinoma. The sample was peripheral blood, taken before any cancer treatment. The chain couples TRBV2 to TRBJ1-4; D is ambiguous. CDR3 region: CASRDEKLFF. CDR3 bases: TGTGCCAGCAGGGATGAAAAACTGTTTTTT.